The 14 T cell receptor beta chains presented below share a single source sample, sequenced in a study of OX40 agonist ivuxolimab in advanced cancers. Profiled with immunoSEQ multiplex PCR; TCRdb holds only in-frame clones, not every one. Of tens of thousands of clones in the sample, approximately 84% are singletons; the top ten hold 5%. This specimen was CD4+ or CD8+ T cells sorted from blood, taken in a trial of the OX40 agonist ivuxolimab. All receptors come from an adult with an advanced solid tumor such as melanoma, head and neck, liver or kidney cancer.

The rearrangement joins TRBV27 to TRBJ2-1; D assignment may be TRBD1 or TRBD2 (5 bases each). Germline V gene sequence: CDR1 MNHEY, CDR2 SMNVEV (reference sequence). The CDR3 covers 14 residues. V gave up 4 bases and J gave up 7 bases, with 14 bases separating them. CDR3 nucleotide sequence: TGTGCCAGCAGTTGGGGGACCAAAAATAATGAGCAGTTCTTC. Translated, it gives CASSWGTKNNEQFF.

This clone turned up a few times. The chain recombines TRBV9 with TRBJ2-2; unclear D gene. The V and J ends lost 6 bases and 6 bases respectively, with 18 bases between them. The CDR3 extends over 15 amino acids. The germline V gene encodes CDR1 SGDLS and CDR2 YYNGEE. The CDR3 loop is CASTNIGLIPGELFF. CDR3 nucleotides: TGTGCCAGCACGAACATAGGATTGATCCCCGGGGAGCTGTTTTTT.

The chain joins TRBV4-1 to TRBJ1-2, with D hard to call. CDR3 length: 15 residues. Per the germline V gene, CDR1 is MGHRA and CDR2 is YSYEKL. Trimming cost V 2 bases and J 0 bases, with 10 bases left between them. The CDR3 loop is CASSQSGHSNYGYTF. CDR3 nucleotide sequence: TGCGCCAGCAGCCAATCTGGCCACTCTAACTATGGCTACACCTTC.

The V gene is TRBV4-1, the J gene TRBJ2-2, with 7 bases identical to TRBD2. From germline, CDR1 is MGHRA and CDR2 YSYEKL. V was pared by 0 bases and J by 5 bases, with 6 bases of the junction left unmatched. The CDR3 runs 16 residues. CDR3 sequence reads: CASSQEPGGGTGELFF. In DNA, the CDR3 is TGCGCCAGCAGCCAAGAGCCGGGAGGAGGGACCGGGGAGCTGTTTTTT.

V usage is TRBV27 and J usage is TRBJ1-3; D ambiguous. V was pared by 5 bases and J by 0 bases, with 11 bases between. Germline CDR1 reads MNHEY; CDR2 reads SMNVEV (reference sequence). This CDR3 is built from 15 residues. The CDR3 spells CASSPDRYSGNTIYF. The CDR3 DNA is TGTGCCAGCAGTCCAGACCGGTACTCTGGAAACACCATATATTTT.

This chain uses TRBV10-3 with TRBJ2-1; maybe TRBD2 (5 bases). In germline, CDR1 is ENHRY, CDR2 SYGVKD. This CDR3 spans 14 amino acids. The V end lost 6 bases, the J end lost 7 bases, and 16 bases lay between the germline ends. In DNA form, the CDR3 reads TGTGCCATCAGAGGACCCCCCACGGGGAATGAGCAGTTCTTC. Translating it yields CAIRGPPTGNEQFF.

The chain employs TRBV7-9 and TRBJ2-7; TRBD1 matches 7 bases. J was trimmed by 3 bases and V by 1 base; bases with no gene match: 9. This CDR3 comprises 16 residues. Germline V gene lookup returns CDR1 SEHNR and CDR2 FQNEAQ (reference sequence). The CDR3 protein is CASSLGEGAWDYEQYF. CDR3 DNA sequence: TGTGCCAGCAGCTTAGGCGAGGGGGCCTGGGACTACGAGCAGTACTTC.

The chain employs TRBV19 and TRBJ1-5, with D tentatively TRBD1 (5 bases). The germline V gene encodes CDR1 LNHDA and CDR2 SQIVND (reference sequence). V was clipped by 4 bases and J by 5 bases, with 21 bases between them. This CDR3 spans 17 amino acids. The CDR3 DNA follows: TGTGCCAGTAGTACGGCCTTCGGGGGGAACAGATATCAGCCCCAGCATTTT. Protein sequence: CASSTAFGGNRYQPQHF.

This sequence joins TRBV7-3 and TRBJ2-7, with 15 bases lining up with TRBD2. The V and J ends lost 4 bases and 3 bases, in that order; junction bases with no gene match: 10. Germline V lookup: CDR1 SGHTA, CDR2 FQGTGA. This CDR3 is built from 18 residues. Here the CDR3 reads CASSSLGLAGGGLYEQYF. The CDR3 coding sequence is TGTGCCAGCAGCTCATTGGGACTAGCGGGAGGTGGCCTCTACGAGCAGTACTTC.

The chain uses TRBV27 and TRBJ2-5, with 10 bases matching TRBD2. The V segment lost 6 bases and the J segment 1 base; nucleotides outside the gene matches: 5. The CDR3 has 15 amino acids. The germline V gene encodes CDR1 MNHEY and CDR2 SMNVEV (reference sequence). CDR3: CASSQERGGQETQYF. CDR3 DNA: TGTGCCAGCAGCCAAGAGCGGGGGGGCCAAGAGACCCAGTACTTC.

The chain couples TRBV7-9 to TRBJ1-5; no definite D call. Between the trimmed V and J ends, which lost 4 bases and 3 bases, there was a span of 7 bases. CDR1 is SEHNR and CDR2 is FQNEAQ in the germline V gene (reference sequence). CDR3 size: 13 residues. Written as DNA, the CDR3 is TGTGCCAGCAGCTCATCCTCCAATCAGCCCCAGCATTTT. Its translation: CASSSSSNQPQHF.

V and J are TRBV11-2 and TRBJ2-7; D possibly corresponds to TRBD1 (5 bases). The germline V and J ends were trimmed by 5 bases and 4 bases, with 9 bases remaining between them. The CDR3 totals 12 residues. Germline CDR1 is SGHAT and CDR2 is FQNNGV. CDR3 in DNA: TGTGCCAGCAGCCCCAACAGGTACGAGCAGTACTTC. Residues: CASSPNRYEQYF.

The table lists this clone with a few counts. The J gene is TRBJ1-2, the V gene TRBV7-9, with a possible D match to TRBD1 (6 bases). Germline V gene data show CDR1 as SEHNR and CDR2 as FQNEAQ (reference sequence). V lost 6 bases and J lost 4, with 15 bases in between. CDR3 length: 14 residues. The CDR3 protein is CASSLTGAGYGYTF. CDR3 in DNA: TGTGCCAGCAGTTTAACGGGGGCTGGCTATGGCTACACCTTC.

The chain joins TRBV5-1 to TRBJ1-2, with TRBD1 identical over 12 bases. CDR3 size: 15 residues. Germline V gene sequence: CDR1 SGHRS, CDR2 YFSETQ. Trimming took 1 base from V and 6 from J; bases not matched to a gene: 4. CDR3 protein: CASSLSGTGGDGYTF. CDR3 bases: TGCGCCAGCAGCTTGTCCGGGACAGGGGGCGATGGCTACACCTTC.